Following are 20 T cell receptor beta chains from one sample sequenced in a study of blood T cell repertoires in COVID-19. Clones were read by immunoSEQ multiplex PCR, and TCRdb kept only the in-frame ones, dropping some. The sample has 100,000 or so clones, roughly 86% seen once. The sequencing sample was made of peripheral blood. The receptors derive from a human donor in a cohort sampled during active COVID-19.

The table lists this clone with a count of one. CDR3 coding DNA: TGTGCCAGCAGTGCCTCGGACAGAGGGCCTCTGAACACTGAAGCTTTCTTT. This encodes CASSASDRGPLNTEAFF. The chain couples TRBV25-1 to TRBJ1-1; D is perhaps TRBD1 (6 bases). There are 17 residues in the CDR3. The V end lost 4 bases, the J end lost 0 bases, and 18 bases lay between the germline ends. Germline V gene data show CDR1 as MGHDK and CDR2 as SYGVNS. The full variable domain, completed using reference TRBV25-1 and TRBJ1-1, is EADIYQTPRYLVIGTGKKITLECSQTMGHDKMYWYQQDPGMELHLIHYSYGVNSTEKGDLSSESTVSRIRTEHFPLTLESARPSHTSQYLCASSASDRGPLNTEAFFGQGTRLTVV.

The chain links TRBV27 to TRBJ2-7, with 7 bases that match TRBD2. Germline V gives CDR1 MNHEY, CDR2 SMNVEV (reference sequence). The trim removed 3 bases at V and 5 bases at J, leaving 7 bases unmatched. This CDR3 region has 14 residues. In DNA, the CDR3 is TGTGCCAGCAGTTTGGGAGGGCCCGGCCACGAGCAGTACTTC. Its translation is CASSLGGPGHEQYF.

This clone was found once. The genes are TRBV7-2 and TRBJ1-1, with TRBD1 matching 9 bases. This CDR3 is built from 16 residues. With 1 base clipped from V and 8 bases from J, the junction kept 11 bases outside the gene matches. CDR1 is SGHTA, CDR2 FQGNSA, per germline. Written as DNA, the CDR3 is TGTGCCAGCAGCTTAGTCCCGACAGGGGGGTACTCCGAAGCTTTCTTT. Its protein product is CASSLVPTGGYSEAFF. The full variable domain, its missing parts supplied by reference TRBV7-2 and TRBJ1-1, is GAGVSQSPSNKVTEKGKDVELRCDPISGHTALYWYRQSLGQGLEFLIYFQGNSAPDKSGLPSDRFSAERTGGSVSTLTIQRTQQEDSAVYLCASSLVPTGGYSEAFFGQGTRLTVV.

The chain joins TRBV19 to TRBJ2-2; 7 positions agree with TRBD2. CDR1 and CDR2 (germline): LNHDA, SQIVND (reference sequence). This CDR3 has 16 residues. Trimming removed 7 bases from V and 4 bases from J; junction bases left unmatched: 12. CDR3 sequence: CASTGGGPLPTGELFF. DNA for the CDR3: TGTGCCAGTACAGGCGGGGGTCCCCTCCCCACCGGGGAGCTGTTTTTT. Full variable domain (missing parts from reference TRBV19 and TRBJ2-2): DGGITQSPKYLFRKEGQNVTLSCEQNLNHDAMYWYRQDPGQGLRLIYYSQIVNDFQKGDIAEGYSVSREKKESFPLTVTSAQKNPTAFYLCASTGGGPLPTGELFFGEGSRLTVL.

The chain combines TRBV28 with TRBJ1-2; 11 nucleotides agree with TRBD1. Germline assignment: CDR1 MDHEN and CDR2 SYDVKM. The ends lost 4 bases at V and 6 bases at J; junction bases unmatched: 10. The CDR3 contains 16 residues. In DNA form, the CDR3 reads TGTGCCAGCAGTTCCGGGGGACAGGGGGTAAGGAATGGCTACACCTTC. Encoded protein: CASSSGGQGVRNGYTF.

The rearrangement joins TRBV11-1 to TRBJ2-3; no reliable D call. CDR3 size: 14 residues. Germline CDR1 reads SGHAT; CDR2 reads FQDESV (reference sequence). The V gene lost 5 bases and the J gene lost 0 bases, with 9 bases spanning the gap. The CDR3 nucleotides are TGTGCCAGCAGCCCCTTCAGGAGCACAGATACGCAGTATTTT. Translating gives CASSPFRSTDTQYF.

The chain has TRBV7-2 and TRBJ2-1; TRBD2 agrees at 7 bases. Trimming took 0 bases from V and 4 from J; bases not matched to a gene: 6. The germline V gene encodes CDR1 SGHTA and CDR2 FQGNSA. CDR3 length: 16 residues. The CDR3 is CASSLAGGTQYNEQFF. CDR3 sequence (DNA): TGTGCCAGCAGCTTAGCGGGGGGGACCCAATACAATGAGCAGTTCTTC. The complete variable domain, with remaining parts taken from reference TRBV7-2 and TRBJ2-1, reads GAGVSQSPSNKVTEKGKDVELRCDPISGHTALYWYRQSLGQGLEFLIYFQGNSAPDKSGLPSDRFSAERTGGSVSTLTIQRTQQEDSAVYLCASSLAGGTQYNEQFFGPGTRLTVL.

The chain has TRBV3-1 (or the pseudogene TRBV3-2) and TRBJ2-7, with D tentatively TRBD2 (6 bases). Germline V lookup: CDR1 LGHDT, CDR2 YNNKEL (reference sequence). This CDR3 has 15 amino acids. V was cut by 5 bases and J by 7 bases, with 21 bases left in between. DNA for the CDR3: TGTGCCAGCAGCTATACGGGATCGTCGGGGAGGGAGCAGTACTTC. As protein: CASSYTGSSGREQYF.

The chain recombines TRBV20-1 with TRBJ2-1, with 12 bases that match TRBD2. V dropped 3 bases and J dropped 5; count of bases not matched to a gene: 11. Germline V gene data show CDR1 as DFQATT and CDR2 as SNEGSKA (reference sequence). There are 17 residues in the CDR3. CDR3 coding DNA: TGCAGTGCTAGTCTTCTTGTGGGACTAGCGGGCAACAATGAGCAGTTCTTC. Its translation is CSASLLVGLAGNNEQFF.

The CDR3 bases are TGTGCCAGTAGTATAGGCTTGCGACAGGGGGACGTTCCAAAAGCTAACACCGGGGAGCTGTTTTTT. It is translated as CASSIGLRQGDVPKANTGELFF. V gene TRBV19 combines with J gene TRBJ2-2, with 9 bases matching TRBD1. V lost 1 base, J lost 2 bases, and 20 bases stayed unmatched. Germline V gives CDR1 LNHDA, CDR2 SQIVND (reference sequence). This CDR3 contains 22 residues.

This chain connects TRBV5-1 to TRBJ2-3, with D tentatively TRBD2 (5 bases). CDR1 and CDR2 (germline): SGHRS, YFSETQ. The CDR3 is 16 residues long. Trimming removed 4 bases at V and 4 bases at J, with 19 bases between. The CDR3 is CASSRSGSRLSDTQYF. DNA of the CDR3: TGCGCCAGCAGCAGGAGTGGGAGCCGGTTATCAGATACGCAGTATTTT. Combining the CDR3 with reference TRBV5-1 and TRBJ2-3 gives the whole variable domain KAGVTQTPRYLIKTRGQQVTLSCSPISGHRSVSWYQQTPGQGLQFLFEYFSETQRNKGNFPGRFSGRQFSNSRSEMNVSTLELGDSALYLCASSRSGSRLSDTQYFGPGTRLTVL.

This sequence joins TRBV4-1 and TRBJ2-7, with TRBD1 as a possible D gene (6 bases). The CDR3 is 21 amino acids. Trimming removed 4 bases from V and 2 bases from J, with 33 bases in between. CDR1 is MGHRA and CDR2 is YSYEKL in the germline V gene. The CDR3 spells CASSRSPRGTGLGRQTYEQYF. The CDR3, as DNA: TGCGCCAGCAGCCGAAGTCCTAGGGGGACCGGGCTGGGGCGGCAGACCTACGAGCAGTACTTC.

The CDR3 coding sequence is TGTGCCAGCAGACGTTCCACCTATAACGAGCAGTACTTC. Its translation: CASRRSTYNEQYF. The rearrangement links TRBV7-2 to TRBJ2-7, with D hard to call. Germline CDR1 SGHTA, CDR2 FQGNSA. The CDR3 is made up of 13 amino acids. V lost 6 bases and J 5 bases, leaving 14 bases between the germline ends.

J is TRBJ2-2 and V is TRBV3-1 (or the pseudogene TRBV3-2), with TRBD1 identical over 9 bases. Germline-derived CDR1 and CDR2 are LGHDT and YNNKEL (reference sequence). This CDR3 has 16 residues. The J segment lost 4 bases and the V segment lost 4 bases, leaving 7 bases of the junction unmatched. The CDR3 loop is CASSRKDRGSTGELFF. As DNA, the CDR3 is TGTGCCAGCAGCCGGAAGGACAGGGGCAGCACCGGGGAGCTGTTTTTT.

V is TRBV7-3 and J is TRBJ2-1; TRBD2 matches at 15 bases. After removal of 4 bases from V and 9 bases from J, the junction contained 7 bases not matched to a gene. This CDR3 contains 16 residues. Germline V gene sequence: CDR1 SGHTA, CDR2 FQGTGA. The CDR3 is CASSYWTSGRASEQFF. DNA of the CDR3: TGTGCCAGCAGCTACTGGACTAGCGGGAGGGCCAGTGAGCAGTTCTTC.

This sequence joins TRBV29-1 and TRBJ1-1; weak D call: TRBD1 (5 bases). The germline gives CDR1 SQVTM, CDR2 ANQGSEA. The CDR3 sequence is 11 residues long. V lost 1 base to trimming and J lost 7 bases, with 7 bases between them. The CDR3 coding sequence is TGCAGCGTTGAAGGGGGACTTGAAGCTTTCTTT. Its protein product is CSVEGGLEAFF.

The chain combines TRBV6-5 with TRBJ2-1; D unresolved. V was clipped by 5 bases and J by 0 bases, with 11 bases between them. Germline-derived CDR1 and CDR2 are MNHEY and SVGAGI. The CDR3 is 15 amino acids. The CDR3 DNA reads as TGTGCCAGCAGTCTGGCTGCAAGCTCCTACAATGAGCAGTTCTTC. This encodes CASSLAASSYNEQFF.

The chain uses TRBV5-4 and TRBJ1-1, with TRBD1 matching over 9 bases. After removal of 2 bases from V and 4 bases from J, the junction contained 6 bases not matched to a gene. This CDR3 contains 15 residues. From germline, CDR1 is SGHNT and CDR2 YYREEE (reference sequence). The CDR3 nucleotides are TGTGCCAGCAGCTTACCGGGACAGGGACCCACTGAAGCTTTCTTT. Translated: CASSLPGQGPTEAFF.

The rearrangement uses TRBV12-3 or TRBV12-4 and TRBJ2-1, with 7 bases identical to TRBD2. V dropped 3 bases and J dropped 8; count of bases not matched to a gene: 4. The CDR3 has 13 amino acids. CDR3 sequence reads: CASSFRGGDEQFF. The CDR3 bases are TGTGCCAGCAGTTTTCGGGGAGGGGATGAGCAGTTCTTC.

The V gene is TRBV7-3, the J gene TRBJ2-4, with D possibly matching TRBD1 (6 bases). This CDR3 contains 16 residues. V lost 2 bases and J 7 bases, leaving 18 bases between the germline ends. From germline, CDR1 is SGHTA and CDR2 FQGTGA. The CDR3 loop reads CASSLSFNPGVNIQYF. The CDR3 DNA reads TGTGCCAGCAGCTTATCCTTTAATCCAGGGGTGAACATTCAGTACTTC.